This record covers a single T cell receptor beta chain. Other DNA sequences in this sample translate to the same CDR3. Profiled with immunoSEQ multiplex PCR; TCRdb holds only in-frame clones, not every one. The sample has roughly 120,000 clones, around 89% seen once. Specified time point: peripheral blood 6 weeks after treatment start. The patients' disease, urothelial carcinoma, was locally advanced or metastatic. Patient sample counts ranged from 1 to 8, pretreatment and on-treatment. The data were taken from a study of PD-L1 blockade in urothelial cancer. Study at large: Blood samples contained a median about 150,000 T cells.

The clonotype comes from a man in his sixties with urothelial cancer. Sequenced material: PBMCs, taken around atezolizumab (anti-PD-L1) treatment.

The CDR3 here is CASSLTGGTEAFF. The CDR3, as DNA: TGTGCCAGCAGTTTAACAGGGGGCACTGAAGCTTTCTTT. This rearrangement joins TRBV28 to TRBJ1-1, with 8 bases identical to TRBD1. With 2 bases clipped from V and 4 bases from J, the junction kept 0 bases outside the gene matches. The CDR3 is 13 residues long. Germline V CDR1 and CDR2: MDHEN, SYDVKM.